A selection of T cell receptor beta chains follows, all from one sample in a study of CD8 T cells in Susac syndrome. TCRdb reprocessed the immunoSEQ multiplex PCR reads via MiXCR and lists one record per CDR3 protein. The table shows about 83,000 distinct CDR3 sequences, with about 96% occurring only once. The sequenced sample was CD8+ T cells from PBMCs. These receptors originate from a human donor with Susac syndrome. The CDR3 runs from the conserved cysteine through the conserved F or W. A D gene is named only where the DNA matches it firmly. A clone size is listed for some rows: how often the clone was seen (once, few, many), or a class if it is expanded.

cdr3_aa	cdr3_nt	clone_size	j_call	v_call	d_call
CASSLGLSTDTQYF	TGTGCCAGCAGCTTGGGACTAAGCACAGATACGCAGTATTTT	-	TRBJ2-3	TRBV11-2	TRBD2
CASSSEQENYGYTF	TGCGCCAGCAGCTCGGAGCAGGAGAACTATGGCTACACCTTC	-	TRBJ1-2	TRBV5-1	-
CSVERDYNEQFF	TGCAGCGTTGAAAGGGACTACAATGAGCAGTTCTTC	-	TRBJ2-1	TRBV29-1	-
CASSESGTSINEQFF	TGTGCCAGCAGTGAATCCGGGACTAGCATCAATGAGCAGTTCTTC	-	TRBJ2-1	TRBV28	TRBD2
CSAAPGDRPYEQYF	TGCAGTGCTGCGCCCGGGGACAGACCCTACGAGCAGTACTTC	once	TRBJ2-7	TRBV20-1	TRBD1
CSVEDLGQGGETQYF	TGCAGCGTTGAGGACCTGGGACAGGGAGGAGAGACCCAGTACTTC	-	TRBJ2-5	TRBV29-1	TRBD1
CASTLLAGEDEQYF	TGTGCCAGCACCCTTCTAGCGGGAGAGGACGAGCAGTACTTC	-	TRBJ2-7	TRBV7-8	TRBD2
CSARDEPGTKQYF	TGCAGTGCTAGAGATGAGCCAGGGACCAAGCAGTACTTC	once	TRBJ2-7	TRBV20-1	-
CASSSGTSVDNEQFF	TGCGCCAGCAGCTCGGGGACTAGCGTGGACAATGAGCAGTTCTTC	once	TRBJ2-1	TRBV5-1	TRBD2
CASSAYRGSSYNEQFF	TGTGCCAGCAGCGCTTACAGGGGTAGCTCCTACAATGAGCAGTTCTTC	-	TRBJ2-1	TRBV9	TRBD1
CSVVAAYNEQFF	TGCAGCGTTGTAGCGGCCTACAATGAGCAGTTCTTC	-	TRBJ2-1	TRBV29-1	-
CSSGGSGQTTEAFF	TGCAGCTCAGGGGGGTCGGGGCAAACCACTGAAGCTTTCTTT	-	TRBJ1-1	TRBV29-1	TRBD1
CASRSTQSSYEQYF	TGTGCCAGCAGGAGCACACAGAGCTCCTACGAGCAGTACTTC	once	TRBJ2-7	TRBV27	-
CATSDSRAGLTDTQYF	TGTGCCACCAGTGATTCCAGGGCAGGGTTGACAGATACGCAGTATTTT	-	TRBJ2-3	TRBV24-1	-
CATRKISGSGDEQYF	TGTGCCACCCGCAAAATTAGCGGGAGTGGGGACGAGCAGTACTTC	-	TRBJ2-7	TRBV15	TRBD2
CASSRGTSGRGLAQYF	TGTGCCAGCAGCCGAGGGACTAGCGGGAGGGGGCTGGCCCAGTACTTC	-	TRBJ2-5	TRBV4-2	TRBD2
CASSVEGETGELFF	TGTGCCAGCAGCGTAGAGGGAGAAACCGGGGAGCTGTTTTTT	-	TRBJ2-2	TRBV9	-
CASSFTNEKLFF	TGTGCCAGCAGTTTTACTAATGAAAAACTGTTTTTT	-	TRBJ1-4	TRBV28	-
CASSPYGQGKETQYF	TGTGCCAGCAGCCCCTACGGACAGGGGAAAGAGACCCAGTACTTC	-	TRBJ2-5	TRBV7-9	TRBD1
CASSRTLGDTQYF	TGTGCCAGCAGTCGTACCTTGGGGGATACGCAGTATTTT	-	TRBJ2-3	TRBV11-1	-
CATSRGQGANEQFF	TGTGCCACCAGCAGAGGCCAGGGTGCCAATGAGCAGTTCTTC	-	TRBJ2-1	TRBV15	-
CSVDLAGVIYEQFF	TGCAGCGTTGACCTAGCGGGAGTTATCTATGAGCAGTTCTTC	-	TRBJ2-1	TRBV29-1	TRBD2
CATRGTDKRSEQFF	TGTGCCACCCGCGGGACGGACAAGCGGAGTGAGCAGTTCTTC	-	TRBJ2-1	TRBV15	-
CASSHRLAGTYEQYF	TGTGCCAGCAGCCACAGACTAGCGGGTACCTACGAGCAGTACTTC	-	TRBJ2-7	TRBV14	TRBD2
CASSLEGGGPYNEQFF	TGCGCCAGCAGCTTGGAGGGAGGGGGGCCTTACAATGAGCAGTTCTTC	-	TRBJ2-1	TRBV5-1	-
CSARDQGSRSTYEQYF	TGCAGTGCTAGAGATCAGGGAAGCAGGAGTACCTACGAGCAGTACTTC	-	TRBJ2-7	TRBV20-1	-
CASGGTSGYTF	TGTGCCAGTGGAGGAACCTCCGGCTACACCTTC	-	TRBJ1-2	TRBV7-9	-
CSVDLRGHNEQFF	TGCAGCGTTGACCTTCGGGGACACAATGAGCAGTTCTTC	-	TRBJ2-1	TRBV29-1	-
CSARETGGNSYEQYF	TGCAGTGCTAGGGAGACAGGGGGGAACTCCTACGAGCAGTACTTC	-	TRBJ2-7	TRBV20-1	TRBD1
CSAVDRVGYGYTF	TGCAGTGCTGTAGACAGGGTAGGATATGGCTACACCTTC	-	TRBJ1-2	TRBV20-1	TRBD1
CASSLNRGQHLETQYF	TGTGCCAGCAGCTTAAACAGAGGACAGCATCTAGAGACCCAGTACTTC	-	TRBJ2-5	TRBV11-2	-
CSVVFSTGSNYGYTF	TGCAGCGTTGTTTTCAGTACAGGGAGTAACTATGGCTACACCTTC	-	TRBJ1-2	TRBV29-1	-
CASSPRDRGYGNQPQHF	TGTGCCAGTAGTCCTCGGGACAGGGGGTATGGCAATCAGCCCCAGCATTTT	-	TRBJ1-5	TRBV19	TRBD1
CASSEGRNTGELFF	TGTGCCAGCAGCGAAGGCCGGAACACCGGGGAGCTGTTTTTT	-	TRBJ2-2	TRBV11-2	-
CASGTEGGQPQHF	TGCGCCAGCGGGACCGAGGGGGGTCAGCCCCAGCATTTT	-	TRBJ1-5	TRBV5-1	-
CASSESGSTDTQYF	TGTGCCAGCAGTGAAAGCGGGAGCACAGATACGCAGTATTTT	-	TRBJ2-3	TRBV6-4	-
CASSPSDRRTQETQYF	TGTGCCAGCAGTCCCTCCGACAGGCGAACCCAAGAGACCCAGTACTTC	once	TRBJ2-5	TRBV6-1	-